The entry below gives a single T cell receptor (beta chain) sequence along with its context. The source of the sample is a study of blood T cell repertoires in COVID-19. Study-wide context: Samples of COVID-19 (acute and convalescent) were obtained from the United States, Italy and Spain.

Measured with immunoSEQ multiplex PCR; TCRdb has only the in-frame clones, and not every one. The table lists around 97,000 clones, around 90% of them singletons. Germline V lookup: CDR1 MNHEY, CDR2 SVGEGT. V lost 0 bases to trimming and J lost 9 bases, with 15 bases between them. This CDR3 is 16 amino acids long. What was sequenced was peripheral blood. This clonotype originated in a man aged 50 or older in a cohort sampled during active COVID-19. This chain links TRBV6-2 or TRBV6-3 with TRBJ1-6, with D possibly TRBD1 on 6 matching bases. CDR3 sequence: CASSYSGPQGFSPLHF. Here the CDR3 DNA reads TGTGCCAGCAGTTACTCAGGACCACAGGGTTTTTCACCCCTCCACTTT.